The rows below give T cell receptor beta chains drawn from one sample of a study of blood T cell repertoires in COVID-19. Generated by immunoSEQ multiplex PCR, the TCRdb table keeps only in-frame clones and is missing some. The table lists 280,000 or so clones, about 83% of them singletons. Material for sequencing was peripheral blood. These receptors were taken from a woman between 45 and 65 years old who had recovered from COVID-19. CDR3s include the opening cysteine and the closing phenylalanine or tryptophan. The order of the fields is D gene, clone size, J gene, V gene, CDR3 protein, CDR3 DNA. The D gene is left open where the match is weak. A row's size may be missing; if present it is once, few, many or a size class.

TRBD2	.	TRBJ2-2	TRBV7-3	CASSGPGTRTPGELFF	TGTGCCAGCAGCGGCCCAGGGACTAGAACCCCCGGGGAGCTGTTTTTT
.	.	TRBJ2-7	TRBV27	CASKVAAPNAYEQYF	TGTGCCAGCAAGGTGGCGGCACCGAACGCCTACGAGCAGTACTTC
TRBD2	once	TRBJ2-6	TRBV9	CASSHGGAGANVLTF	TGTGCCAGCAGCCACGGGGGGGCTGGGGCCAACGTCCTGACTTTC
TRBD1	.	TRBJ1-1	TRBV24-1	CATSDPGQGLNTEAFF	TGTGCCACCAGTGATCCCGGACAGGGGTTGAACACTGAAGCTTTCTTT
.	few	TRBJ1-5	TRBV27	CASSADIYSNQPQHF	TGTGCCAGCAGTGCAGACATTTATAGCAATCAGCCCCAGCATTTT
.	.	TRBJ2-2	TRBV6-5	CASSLTRANTGELFF	TGTGCCAGCAGTCTGACAAGAGCGAACACCGGGGAGCTGTTTTTT
TRBD1	.	TRBJ2-2	TRBV7-2	CASSLDRTGGGGGLFF	TGTGCCAGCAGCTTAGACAGGACAGGGGGCGGAGGGGGGCTGTTTTTT
.	.	TRBJ1-6	TRBV28	CASSLGPGEGPLHF	TGTGCCAGCAGTTTAGGTCCGGGGGAGGGACCCCTCCACTTT
TRBD2	.	TRBJ2-3	TRBV27	CASSSLKRTSGRSYTDTQYF	TGTGCCAGCAGTTCGTTGAAACGGACTAGCGGGAGAAGTTACACAGATACGCAGTATTTT
TRBD2	.	TRBJ2-3	TRBV7-3	CASSWTSGSADTQYF	TGTGCCAGCAGCTGGACTAGCGGGAGTGCGGATACGCAGTATTTT
.	.	TRBJ2-7	TRBV27	CASSLYGGYEQYF	TGTGCCAGCAGTTTATACGGGGGCTACGAGCAGTACTTC
.	few	TRBJ2-3	TRBV29-1	CSVEDWRTISTDTQYF	TGCAGCGTTGAAGATTGGCGGACTATTAGCACAGATACGCAGTATTTT
TRBD1	.	TRBJ1-6	TRBV5-4	CASSRTGNNSPLHF	TGTGCCAGCAGCCGGACAGGGAATAATTCACCCCTCCACTTT
.	.	TRBJ1-4	TRBV3-1/TRBV3-2	CASSPSGLYNEKLFF	TGTGCCAGCAGCCCGTCGGGACTCTATAATGAAAAACTGTTTTTT
.	few	TRBJ1-6	TRBV5-6	CASSFYRNSPLHF	TGTGCCAGCAGCTTTTACCGGAATTCACCCCTCCACTTT
.	.	TRBJ1-2	TRBV5-4	CASSLPESGSYGYTF	TGTGCCAGCAGCTTACCCGAATCAGGGTCCTATGGCTACACCTTC
TRBD2	.	TRBJ2-3	TRBV5-1	CASSSRLAGGADTQYF	TGCGCCAGCAGCTCAAGACTAGCGGGAGGGGCAGATACGCAGTATTTT
.	.	TRBJ1-6	TRBV4-3	CASSPDSPLHF	TGCGCCAGCAGCCCCGATTCACCCCTCCACTTT
TRBD2	.	TRBJ2-5	TRBV6-2/TRBV6-3	CASSTAIKLAWETQYF	TGTGCCAGCAGTACGGCTATTAAACTAGCGTGGGAGACCCAGTACTTC
.	few	TRBJ2-7	TRBV6-6	CASRNSRYEQYF	TGTGCCAGCAGGAACTCACGCTACGAGCAGTACTTC
.	.	TRBJ1-2	TRBV4-1	CASSHVPRGYGYTF	TGCGCCAGCAGCCATGTACCGCGGGGCTATGGCTACACCTTC
.	.	TRBJ2-6	TRBV7-9	CASSLTPGLSSGANVLTF	TGTGCCAGCAGCTTAACTCCAGGTCTCAGCTCTGGGGCCAACGTCCTGACTTTC
.	.	TRBJ1-4	TRBV19	CASTPRRQGNEKLFF	TGTGCCAGTACTCCCAGGCGCCAGGGGAATGAAAAACTGTTTTTT
.	.	TRBJ1-1	TRBV27	CASSSRGVNTEAFF	TGTGCCAGCAGTTCCCGGGGGGTGAACACTGAAGCTTTCTTT